This entry features one T cell receptor beta chain sequence. This clone turned up a few times. Its antigen is currently not known. Nothing much larger sits one base from this clone, and base qualities are not available. During the collection period, no infections or other immune events were recorded for the healthy donors. Time-dependent variance in a beta-binomial model of T-cell clone differential abundance was calibrated using healthy-donor blood repertoires as a training cohort. The training cohort was composed of about 10 healthy donors, 3 female and 7 male. An age range of about 29 to 65 years, with an average of about 45 years, was recorded for the donors. Obtained from a commercial supplier, whole blood was collected from each healthy donor at three time points set about 2 weeks apart. Genomic DNA was extracted from unsorted whole blood for immunosequencing. TCRbeta CDR3 regions were profiled with the immunoSEQ Assay using bias-controlled multiplex PCR amplification of genomic DNA. In the source study's methods: To quantify the absolute abundance of each unique TCRbeta CDR3 region, the sequences were collapsed and filtered. Two models were used to test differential abundance: a binomial model (Fisher-equivalent) and a beta-binomial model that adds time-dependent variance fitted from healthy donors. Clones with fewer than 5 combined templates were removed, and a clone was called differentially abundant if the clone's Benjamini-Hochberg FDR was below 0.01. In the beta-binomial model, variance was expressed as a function of the total template count across the two samples, in the form v = (b*log(k)+a)^2. TCRdb holds this immuneACCESS table with in-frame rearrangements only. Some clones are missing; in checked studies, unresolved V genes explain under half, and the rest has no known cause. V, J and clone size reflect that table, while D and trimming were determined from the DNA. This sample has about 94,000 clones in its table, and approximately 86% of those were observed once. The ten largest clones represent under 6.5% of the sample.

The data derive from a study of identifying expanded T cells in peripheral blood (dated by TCRdb to the late 2010s). Some background on the complete study: Four technical replicates, made by sequencing separate aliquots from the same pool of genomic DNA, were compared pairwise. The study at large found these results: The binomial model flagged 0.9 to 1.5 differentially abundant clones between technical replicates, compared with roughly 15 over about 2 weeks and about 20 over around four weeks. The authors expected that biological variance in healthy repertoires might rise further over much longer intervals, such as months to years. In all healthy donors, the variance in clone template counts between samples taken around 14 days apart rose significantly as total template count increased. Across all healthy-donor time intervals, the beta-binomial model significantly lowered both the number of clones called differentially abundant and the false-positive rate.

The V end gives up 3 bases and the J end 13 bases, leaving 5 bases in the junction not matched to a gene. The CDR3 sequence holds 12 residues, the cysteine and phenylalanine included. Only the CDR3 DNA stays, 36 bases, in frame from base 1. As encoded in the germline V gene (reference sequence), CDR1 is GTSNPN while CDR2 is SVGIG. This TCR came from a person aged 18 to 75 in good health. The sequence is built from TRBV30 and TRBJ1-6; 8 central bases correspond to TRBD1. The sequencing sample was made of blood. The CDR3 protein sequence reads: CAWRAQGAPLHF. At the DNA level, the sequence is TGTGCCTGGAGAGCCCAGGGGGCGCCCCTCCACTTT.